The rows below give T cell receptor beta chains drawn from one sample of a study of T cells in Graves' hyperthyroidism and ophthalmopathy. Via MiXCR, TCRdb re-called the multiplex PCR reads, giving one row per CDR3 protein. The data contain approximately 590,000 distinct CDR3 sequences, approximately 15% of them singletons. The sample comprised blood. These receptors were collected from a woman in her twenties or thirties with Graves' hyperthyroidism. Each CDR3 is given with its conserved first and last residue. D genes are given only for firm matches. The size of a clone is reported for some rows only, either as once, few or many, or as a class for expanded clones.

-,TRBV20-1,TRBJ1-2,many,TGCAGTGCTAGAGATTCCTCGTGGGGGAATGGCTACACCTTC,CSARDSSWGNGYTF
-,TRBV20-1,TRBJ2-2,few,TGCAGTGCTACGGCGGGATCCACCGGGGAGCTGTTTTTT,CSATAGSTGELFF
-,TRBV20-1,TRBJ2-1,few,TGCAGTGCTAGACCTTCCTCCTACAATGAGCAGTTCTTC,CSARPSSYNEQFF
-,TRBV5-1,TRBJ2-2,-,TGCGCCAGCAGCTTGGGTGAGAGGAACGGGGAGCTGTTTTTT,CASSLGERNGELFF
TRBD1,TRBV20-1,TRBJ1-5,few,TGCAGTGCCAGACCGGGACAGGGATACAATCAGCCCCAGCATTTT,CSARPGQGYNQPQHF
TRBD2,TRBV6-2/TRBV6-3,TRBJ2-1,-,TGTGCCAGCAGTCGCGGACTAGCGGGAAGGGGGAATGAGCAGTTCTTC,CASSRGLAGRGNEQFF
-,TRBV11-2,TRBJ2-7,many,TGTGCCAGCAGCGAAGGGATCTCCTACGAGCAGTACTTC,CASSEGISYEQYF
TRBD1,TRBV27,TRBJ1-6,-,TGTGCCAGCACCAAGGACCCAGGGGGCTCACCCCTCCACTTT,CASTKDPGGSPLHF
TRBD2,TRBV7-2,TRBJ2-7,many,TGTGCCAGCAGCTCATTAGCGGGGAGCGGCACCTACGAGCAGTACTTC,CASSSLAGSGTYEQYF
-,TRBV15,TRBJ1-2,many,TGTGCCACCAGCGCTAGGACAGTCGATGGCTACACCTTC,CATSARTVDGYTF
TRBD1,TRBV19,TRBJ2-7,-,TGTGCCAGTAGTGGACCACAGGGGTCCATTTACGAGCAGTACTTC,CASSGPQGSIYEQYF
-,TRBV7-2,TRBJ2-3,many,TGTGCCAGCAGCATTCGCTCCCGCACAGATACGCAGTATTTT,CASSIRSRTDTQYF
TRBD2,TRBV10-3,TRBJ2-2,many,TGTGCCATCAGTGAGCCTTTAGCGGGAGACGTTCCGGGCACCGGGGAGCTGTTTTTT,CAISEPLAGDVPGTGELFF
-,TRBV3-1,TRBJ1-3,-,TGTGCCAGCAGCCAAGGTAACGGAAACACCATATATTTT,CASSQGNGNTIYF
-,TRBV5-6,TRBJ1-2,few,TGTGCCAGCAGCACCCTCGCCCTTTATGGCTACACCTTC,CASSTLALYGYTF
TRBD1,TRBV6-1,TRBJ1-1,few,TGTGCCAGCAGATACCGCAGGGGGGTGAACACTGAAGCTTTCTTT,CASRYRRGVNTEAFF
TRBD2,TRBV6-2/TRBV6-3,TRBJ2-2,few,TGTGCCAGCAGGCCCGGGACTAGCGGGATTTTAACGGCGAACACCGGGGAGCTGTTTTTT,CASRPGTSGILTANTGELFF
TRBD2,TRBV5-8,TRBJ2-3,-,TGTGCCAGCAGCTTGGAGGCTAGCGGGATGTTAGATACGCAGTATTTT,CASSLEASGMLDTQYF
-,TRBV19,TRBJ1-1,-,TGTGCCAGTATAATGAGGACTGAAGCTTTCTTT,CASIMRTEAFF
-,TRBV15,TRBJ1-1,few,TGTACCACCAGCAGAGTAAGGGGTGATGAAGCTTTCTTT,CTTSRVRGDEAFF
-,TRBV7-9,TRBJ2-7,few,TGTGCCAGCCGACTGGGGGGTTTCGAGCAGTACTTC,CASRLGGFEQYF
TRBD2,TRBV7-9,TRBJ2-4,few,TGTGCCAGCAGCTCGCCCCTAGCGGACATTCAGTACTTC,CASSSPLADIQYF
-,TRBV27,TRBJ2-3,-,TGTGCCAGCAGTTTTGGGTTAGAGACGCAGTATTTT,CASSFGLETQYF
-,TRBV7-2,TRBJ2-7,few,TGTGCCAGCAGCTCAAACCGACACTACGAGCAGTACTTC,CASSSNRHYEQYF
-,TRBV30,TRBJ1-4,many,TGTGCCTGGAGTGGCGTTCGGGAAAAACTGTTTTTT,CAWSGVREKLFF
-,TRBV7-9,TRBJ2-1,-,TGTGCCAGCACCTCAGGGGTTAATGAGCAGTTCTTC,CASTSGVNEQFF
-,TRBV5-1,TRBJ1-3,many,TGCGCCAGCAGCGCCACGACAGGAAACTCTGGAAACACCATATATTTT,CASSATTGNSGNTIYF